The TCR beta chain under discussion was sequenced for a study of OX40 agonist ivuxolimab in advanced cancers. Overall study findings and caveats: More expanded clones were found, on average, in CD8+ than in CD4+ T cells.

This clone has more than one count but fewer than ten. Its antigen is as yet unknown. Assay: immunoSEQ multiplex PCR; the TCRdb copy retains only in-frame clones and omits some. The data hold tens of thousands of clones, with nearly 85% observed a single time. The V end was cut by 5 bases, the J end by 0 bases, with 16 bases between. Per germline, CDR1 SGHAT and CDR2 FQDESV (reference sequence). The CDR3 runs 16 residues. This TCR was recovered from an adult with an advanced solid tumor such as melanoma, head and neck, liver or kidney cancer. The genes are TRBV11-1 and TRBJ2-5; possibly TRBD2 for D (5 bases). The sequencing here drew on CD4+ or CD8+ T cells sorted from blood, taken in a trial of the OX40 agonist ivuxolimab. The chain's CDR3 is CASSNRASKHQETQYF. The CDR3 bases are TGTGCCAGCAGCAATCGTGCTAGCAAACACCAAGAGACCCAGTACTTC.